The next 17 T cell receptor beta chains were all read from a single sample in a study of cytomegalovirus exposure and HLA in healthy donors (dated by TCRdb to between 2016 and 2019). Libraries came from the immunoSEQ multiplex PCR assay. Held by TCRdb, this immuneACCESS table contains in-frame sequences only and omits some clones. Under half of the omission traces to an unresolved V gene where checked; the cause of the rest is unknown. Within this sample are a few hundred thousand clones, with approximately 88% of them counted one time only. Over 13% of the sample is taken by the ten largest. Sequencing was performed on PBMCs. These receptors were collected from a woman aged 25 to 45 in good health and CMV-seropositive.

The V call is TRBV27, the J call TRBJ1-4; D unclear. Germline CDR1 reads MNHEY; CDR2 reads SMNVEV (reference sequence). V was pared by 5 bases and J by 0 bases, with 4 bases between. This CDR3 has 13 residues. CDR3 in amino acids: CASSRPTNEKLFF. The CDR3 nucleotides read TGTGCCAGCAGTCGCCCAACTAATGAAAAACTGTTTTTT.

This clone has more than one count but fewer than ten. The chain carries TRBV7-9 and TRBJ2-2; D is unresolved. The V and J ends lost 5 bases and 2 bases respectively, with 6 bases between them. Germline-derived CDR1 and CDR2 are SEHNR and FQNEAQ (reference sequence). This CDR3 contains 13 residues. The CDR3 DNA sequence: TGTGCCAGCAGCGCCGCCAACACCGGGGAGCTGTTTTTT. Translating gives CASSAANTGELFF.

The CDR3 DNA is TGTGCCAGCAGCCAAGTCGGACAGGGCTACGAGCAGTACTTC. Translation gives CASSQVGQGYEQYF. V gene TRBV14 combines with J gene TRBJ2-7; TRBD1 agrees at 8 bases. Germline V gene data show CDR1 as SGHDN and CDR2 as FVKESK. J lost 3 bases, V lost 1 base, and 2 bases had no gene match. The CDR3 has 14 amino acids.

CDR3 DNA sequence: TGCGCCAGCAGCCAGCGCTGGGACAGGGTTTCTGGGGCCAACGTCCTGACTTTC. This codes for CASSQRWDRVSGANVLTF. The chain joins TRBV4-1 to TRBJ2-6; 9 bases map to TRBD1. Germline V lookup: CDR1 MGHRA, CDR2 YSYEKL. V lost 3 bases to trimming and J lost 1 base; unmatched junction nucleotides: 7. The CDR3 has 18 residues.

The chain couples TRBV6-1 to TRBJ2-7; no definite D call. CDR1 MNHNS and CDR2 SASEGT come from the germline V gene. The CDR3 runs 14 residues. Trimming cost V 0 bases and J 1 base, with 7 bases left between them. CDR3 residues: CASSEARGSYEQYF. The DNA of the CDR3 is TGTGCCAGCAGTGAAGCGCGTGGTTCCTACGAGCAGTACTTC.

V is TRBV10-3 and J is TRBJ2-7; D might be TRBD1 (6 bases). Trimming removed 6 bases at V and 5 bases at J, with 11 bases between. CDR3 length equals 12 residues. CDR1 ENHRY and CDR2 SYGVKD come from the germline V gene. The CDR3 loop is CAISLQGNEQYF. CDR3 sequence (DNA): TGTGCCATCAGCCTACAGGGTAACGAGCAGTACTTC.

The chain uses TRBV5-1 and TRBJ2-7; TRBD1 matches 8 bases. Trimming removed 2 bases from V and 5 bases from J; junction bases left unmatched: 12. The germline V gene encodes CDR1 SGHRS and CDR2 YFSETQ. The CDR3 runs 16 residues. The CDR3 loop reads CASSLGGQGAFNEQYF. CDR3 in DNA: TGCGCCAGCAGCTTAGGCGGGCAGGGGGCTTTCAACGAGCAGTACTTC.

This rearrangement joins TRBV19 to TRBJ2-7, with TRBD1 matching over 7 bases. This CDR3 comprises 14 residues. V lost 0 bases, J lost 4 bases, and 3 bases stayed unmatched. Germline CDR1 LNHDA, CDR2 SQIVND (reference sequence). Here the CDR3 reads CASSIEGQLYEQYF. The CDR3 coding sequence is TGTGCCAGTAGTATAGAGGGACAGCTTTACGAGCAGTACTTC.

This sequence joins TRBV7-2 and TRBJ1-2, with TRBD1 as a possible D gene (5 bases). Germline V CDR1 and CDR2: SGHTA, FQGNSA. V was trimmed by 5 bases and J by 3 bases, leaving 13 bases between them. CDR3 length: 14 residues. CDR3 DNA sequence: TGTGCCAGCAGCAAGGACATGGGGGACTATGGCTACACCTTC. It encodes CASSKDMGDYGYTF.

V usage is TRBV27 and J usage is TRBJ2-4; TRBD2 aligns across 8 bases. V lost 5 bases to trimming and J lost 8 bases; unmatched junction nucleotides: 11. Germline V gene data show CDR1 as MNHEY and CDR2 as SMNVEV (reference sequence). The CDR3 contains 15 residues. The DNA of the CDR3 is TGTGCCAGCAGTCCCGGGAGGGTTGCAGGGGACATTCAGTACTTC. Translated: CASSPGRVAGDIQYF.

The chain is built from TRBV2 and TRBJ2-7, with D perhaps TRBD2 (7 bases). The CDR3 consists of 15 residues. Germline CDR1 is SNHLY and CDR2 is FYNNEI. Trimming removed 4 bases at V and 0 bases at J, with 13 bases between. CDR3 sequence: CASSVGGLSSYEQYF. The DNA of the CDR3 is TGTGCCAGCAGTGTGGGGGGGCTGAGCTCCTACGAGCAGTACTTC.

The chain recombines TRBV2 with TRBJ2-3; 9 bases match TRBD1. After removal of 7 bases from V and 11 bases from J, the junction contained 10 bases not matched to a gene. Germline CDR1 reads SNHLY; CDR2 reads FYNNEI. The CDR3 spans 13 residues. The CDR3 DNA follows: TGTGCCAGCAACCCGGACAGGGGCGGGGGGCAGTATTTT. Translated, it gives CASNPDRGGGQYF.

The CDR3: CASSPKPGEDTQYF. Written as DNA, the CDR3 is TGCGCCAGCAGCCCCAAGCCAGGTGAGGATACGCAGTATTTT. This chain connects TRBV5-1 to TRBJ2-3; D is unresolved. Per the germline V gene, CDR1 is SGHRS and CDR2 is YFSETQ. The CDR3 runs 14 residues. The germline V and J ends were trimmed by 4 bases and 6 bases, with 15 bases remaining between them.

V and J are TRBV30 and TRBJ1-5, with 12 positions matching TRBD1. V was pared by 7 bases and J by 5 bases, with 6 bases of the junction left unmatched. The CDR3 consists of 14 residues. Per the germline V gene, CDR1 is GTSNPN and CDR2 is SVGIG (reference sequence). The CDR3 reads CALGTGGAHQPQHF. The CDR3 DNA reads TGTGCCTTGGGGACAGGGGGCGCGCATCAGCCCCAGCATTTT.

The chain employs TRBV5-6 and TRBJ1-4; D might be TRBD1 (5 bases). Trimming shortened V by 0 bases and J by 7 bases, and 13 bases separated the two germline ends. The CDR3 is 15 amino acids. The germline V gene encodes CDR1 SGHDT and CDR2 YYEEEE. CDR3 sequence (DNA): TGTGCCAGCAGCTTGGGAACAGGAGTCCCTGAAAAACTGTTTTTT. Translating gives CASSLGTGVPEKLFF. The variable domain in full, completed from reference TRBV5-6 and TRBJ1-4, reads DAGVTQSPTHLIKTRGQQVTLRCSPKSGHDTVSWYQQALGQGPQFIFQYYEEEERQRGNFPDRFSGHQFPNYSSELNVNALLLGDSALYLCASSLGTGVPEKLFFGSGTQLSVL.

CDR3 nucleotide sequence: TGTGCCACCCGACTAGGACAGGGAGATAGCAATCAGCCCCAGCATTTT. It yields the protein CATRLGQGDSNQPQHF. This rearrangement joins TRBV27 to TRBJ1-5; 8 bases agree with TRBD1. CDR1 is MNHEY and CDR2 is SMNVEV in the germline V gene (reference sequence). The ends lost 10 bases at V and 0 bases at J; junction bases unmatched: 11. CDR3 length: 16 residues.

CDR3 in DNA: TGTGCCAGCAGCCCCCGCCGCGGACTAGCGGGAGAGGAGACCCAGTACTTC. Residues: CASSPRRGLAGEETQYF. This rearrangement joins TRBV14 to TRBJ2-5, with 13 nucleotides matching TRBD2. Germline CDR1 reads SGHDN; CDR2 reads FVKESK. This CDR3 is 17 amino acids long. V was pared by 4 bases and J by 5 bases, with 10 bases of the junction left unmatched.